This T cell receptor (beta chain) came from a study of blood T cell repertoires in COVID-19. Whole-study context: From T cells, B-cell-depleted T cells, or PBMCs came the material, which was cDNA or gDNA.

This CDR3 is built from 16 residues. Germline CDR1 is MNHNS and CDR2 is SASEGT. Trimming cost V 2 bases and J 3 bases; bases outside gene matches: 9. As processed by the authors: Amplified reference gene primers provided the basis for estimating nucleated cell counts. Some clones are missing from TCRdb's copy, which holds only in-frame ones; the method was immunoSEQ multiplex PCR. V and J calls and clone size follow that table, whereas D and trimming were derived from the DNA. The sample contains tens of thousands of clones, approximately 82% of which appear only once. The genes are TRBV6-1 and TRBJ2-7; TRBD1 matches at 8 bases. The receptor's source is a woman of 80 years or more with acute or convalescent COVID-19. The sample taken for sequencing was peripheral blood. The chain's CDR3 is CASSEWGQASLYEQYF. Here the CDR3 DNA reads TGTGCCAGCAGTGAATGGGGACAGGCCTCCCTCTACGAGCAGTACTTC.